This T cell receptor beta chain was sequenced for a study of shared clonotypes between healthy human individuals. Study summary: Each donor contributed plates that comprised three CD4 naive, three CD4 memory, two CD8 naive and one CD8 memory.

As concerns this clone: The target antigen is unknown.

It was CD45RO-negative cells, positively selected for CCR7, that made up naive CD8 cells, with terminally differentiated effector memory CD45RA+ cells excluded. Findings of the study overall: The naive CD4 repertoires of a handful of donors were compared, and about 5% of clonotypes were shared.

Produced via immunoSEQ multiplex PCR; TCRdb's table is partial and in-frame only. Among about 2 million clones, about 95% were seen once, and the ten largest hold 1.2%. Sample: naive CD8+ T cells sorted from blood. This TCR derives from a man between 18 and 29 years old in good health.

CDR3 coding DNA: TGCGCCAGCAGCTCCAATATAATAACAGGGGTTTGGAGTAACTATGGCTACACCTTC. Its protein is CASSSNIITGVWSNYGYTF. The rearrangement links TRBV4-3 to TRBJ1-2; TRBD1 agrees at 7 bases. Trimming removed 5 bases from V and 1 base from J; junction bases left unmatched: 19. The germline gives CDR1 LGHNA, CDR2 YSLEER. The CDR3 covers 19 residues.